The 9 T cell receptor beta chains below were found in one sample sequenced in a study of CD8 T cells in Susac syndrome. RNA, at about 0.45 to 1 ug, was reverse transcribed with random hexamers. A single record per CDR3 protein comes from TCRdb applying MiXCR to the immunoSEQ multiplex PCR reads. The sample has 65,000 to 80,000 distinct CDR3 sequences; roughly 90% are singletons. Sequencing was performed on CD8+ T cells from PBMCs. The receptors were gathered from a human donor with multiple sclerosis.

CDR3 DNA: TGCGCCAGCAGTGAAGGGGCAGCCTATGGCTACACCTTC. Translated, it gives CASSEGAAYGYTF. The chain is built from TRBV10-2 and TRBJ1-2, with D possibly matching TRBD1 (5 bases). The CDR3 is 13 amino acids. V dropped 3 bases and J dropped 4 bases, with 9 bases sitting between them. Germline V CDR1 and CDR2: WSHSY, SAAADI.

The chain uses TRBV12-3 or TRBV12-4 and TRBJ2-1, with 10 bases matching TRBD2. The CDR3 is 15 residues long. Losses at the gene ends were 3 bases for V and 7 bases for J; bases not matched to a gene: 6. DNA of the CDR3: TGTGCCAGCAGTTTGTCAGCGGGGGGGGTAAATGAGCAGTTCTTC. Encoded protein: CASSLSAGGVNEQFF.

This chain uses TRBV7-3 with TRBJ1-1; D is uncertain. The length of the CDR3 is 14 residues. V was trimmed by 2 bases and J by 3 bases, leaving 10 bases between them. Germline assignment: CDR1 SGHTA and CDR2 FQGTGA. Here the CDR3 DNA reads TGTGCCAGCAGCTTATCGGGCACCCACACTGAAGCTTTCTTT. Its translation is CASSLSGTHTEAFF.

This chain uses TRBV30 with TRBJ1-1; no reliable D call. V lost 2 bases to trimming and J lost 4 bases, with 5 bases between them. Germline V gene lookup returns CDR1 GTSNPN and CDR2 SVGIG (reference sequence). The CDR3 has 11 residues. CDR3 sequence: CAWSRSTEAFF. The DNA of the CDR3 is TGTGCCTGGAGTCGGAGCACTGAAGCTTTCTTT.

In this sample, this clonotype turned up once. The rearrangement uses TRBV19 and TRBJ2-5; 7 bases match TRBD1. CDR3 length: 15 amino acids. With V trimmed by 3 bases and J by 0 bases, 4 bases remained unmatched. Germline lookup yields CDR1 LNHDA and CDR2 SQIVND (reference sequence). In DNA, the CDR3 is TGTGCCAGTAGTATCGGGGACAGAAACCAAGAGACCCAGTACTTC. This translates into CASSIGDRNQETQYF.

J is TRBJ2-1 and V is TRBV2, with D hard to call. Germline CDR1 reads SNHLY; CDR2 reads FYNNEI. Trimming stripped 8 bases from V and 7 bases from J, with 6 bases between. The CDR3 runs to 10 residues. CDR3 loop: CASGMNEQFF. Written as DNA, the CDR3 is TGTGCCAGCGGCATGAATGAGCAGTTCTTC.

V and J are TRBV5-8 and TRBJ2-7; perhaps D is TRBD1 or TRBD2 (5 bases each). The CDR3 totals 12 residues. Germline-derived CDR1 and CDR2 are SGHTS and YDEGEE. Trimming removed 2 bases from V and 11 bases from J, with 14 bases in between. For the CDR3, the DNA is TGTGCCAGCAGCTTTAACGTGGTGGGGGAGTACTTC. It codes for CASSFNVVGEYF.

This clonotype was seen just once. The gene calls are TRBV12-3 or TRBV12-4 and TRBJ2-1, with 8 bases that match TRBD2. The trim removed 5 bases at V and 4 bases at J, leaving 7 bases unmatched. This CDR3 has 15 residues. CDR3: CASSETSALYNEQFF. CDR3 DNA: TGTGCCAGCAGTGAGACTAGCGCGCTATACAATGAGCAGTTCTTC.

This sequence joins TRBV18 and TRBJ2-1; the D gene is possibly TRBD1 (6 bases). With 3 bases removed from V and 8 bases from J, the gap between germline ends came to 14 bases. This CDR3 contains 14 residues. Germline V gene sequence: CDR1 KGHSH, CDR2 LQKENI. The CDR3 region is CASSPEDRSYEQFF. The CDR3 bases are TGTGCCAGCTCACCCGAGGACAGAAGCTATGAGCAGTTCTTC.